The next 6 T cell receptor beta chains were all read from a single sample in a study of blood T cell repertoires in COVID-19. The repertoire was sequenced with immunoSEQ multiplex PCR; TCRdb's copy has only in-frame clones and lacks some. The data show 150,000 to 190,000 clones, around four fifths seen once. Sequenced material: peripheral blood. The receptors here all came from an elderly woman with acute or convalescent COVID-19.

CDR3 in DNA: TGTGCCGGGGGACAGCTGAACACCGGGGAGCTGTTTTTT. Amino acids: CAGGQLNTGELFF. V gene TRBV6-6 combines with J gene TRBJ2-2, with 7 bases that match TRBD1. CDR3 length: 13 amino acids. J gave up 1 base and V 11 bases, and 4 bases lay outside the gene matches. Germline V gene data show CDR1 as MNHNY and CDR2 as SVGAGI (reference sequence).

V is TRBV7-9 and J is TRBJ2-1, with D possibly TRBD1 on 5 matching bases. The CDR3 runs to 14 residues. Deletions cut 5 bases from V and 0 bases from J, with 8 bases between. Germline values: CDR1 SEHNR, CDR2 FQNEAQ (reference sequence). Written as DNA, the CDR3 is TGTGCCAGCAGCGTCGACAGCTCCTACAATGAGCAGTTCTTC. This codes for CASSVDSSYNEQFF.

This chain links TRBV6-5 with TRBJ2-7; D might be TRBD1 (6 bases). The CDR3 has 15 residues. CDR1 and CDR2 from the germline V gene are MNHEY and SVGAGI. V lost 2 bases to trimming and J lost 2 bases, with 13 bases between them. Here the CDR3 DNA reads TGTGCCAGCAGTTACGTGGCAGGGGATCCCTACGAGCAGTACTTC. Protein sequence: CASSYVAGDPYEQYF.

This sequence joins TRBV6-5 and TRBJ1-4; perhaps TRBD1 as D (6 bases). The V end was cut by 5 bases, the J end by 11 bases, with 21 bases between. This CDR3 region has 15 residues. CDR1 MNHEY and CDR2 SVGAGI come from the germline V gene. The CDR3 DNA reads as TGTGCCAGCAGTATCTCATGGACAGATTTTGGGAAACTGTTTTTT. Its protein is CASSISWTDFGKLFF.

V is TRBV19 and J is TRBJ1-5; D is ambiguous. Trimming took off 4 bases at V and 9 bases at J, with 10 bases between the two ends. The CDR3 is made up of 12 amino acids. Per germline, CDR1 LNHDA and CDR2 SQIVND (reference sequence). As DNA, the CDR3 is TGTGCCAGTAGTAAGGAGTTTCGGCCCCAGCATTTT. Its translation: CASSKEFRPQHF.

This chain links TRBV11-2 with TRBJ2-7; TRBD2 matches 8 bases. The junction had 6 bases not matched to a gene; V was cut back by 0 bases and J by 5 bases. CDR3 length: 15 residues. Germline V gives CDR1 SGHAT, CDR2 FQNNGV. The CDR3, as DNA: TGTGCCAGCAGCTTAGAGACGGGAGGGCAGGACGAGCAGTACTTC. It translates to CASSLETGGQDEQYF.